This T cell receptor beta chain derives from a study of T cells after yellow fever vaccination (dated by TCRdb to about 2019). In the study overall: The SMART-Seq v4 Ultra Low Input RNA kit was used to prepare libraries from fractions with low cell numbers. To follow T-cell clones before and after primary and booster YFV17D yellow fever vaccination, bulk TCR alpha and beta repertoires were sequenced over time. The cohort comprised two healthy male donors, one aged 18 to 30 and one aged 30 to 40 years. Bulk PBMC replicates and cell subsets were isolated from blood drawn at multiple timepoints before and after both primary and secondary immunization.

The treatment or condition label, as the study defines it: live attenuated yellow fever vaccine strain. At each blood-draw timepoint, two biological replicates of bulk PBMCs were collected. PBMCs were isolated from peripheral blood using a standard Ficoll-Paque protocol. RNA was extracted with TriZol from bulk PBMCs, CD4 and CD8 fractions, and dextramer-positive and dextramer-negative fractions. Note on this clonotype: Its cognate antigen has yet to be identified. Nothing much larger sits one base from this clone, and base qualities are not available.

TCR cDNA was synthesized by 5'RACE template switching, through which a universal primer site and unique molecular identifiers were introduced. cDNA synthesis was primed from both the TCR alpha and TCR beta constant segments. Library amplification involved two PCR steps, and the second step added sample barcodes and sequencing adapters. Sequencing of libraries was performed on Illumina HiSeq 2500 (2x100 bp) or NovaSeq (2x150 bp). Processing in the source paper ran as follows. Reads were demultiplexed and collapsed into UMI consensus sequences with MIGEC, and V(D)J alignment was performed with MiXCR. Vaccine-responding clonotypes were identified with edgeR using replicate PBMC samples, with FDR below 0.01 and a log2 fold change above 5 up to day 15 being required. CD4 or CD8 identity was assigned to each bulk clonotype according to whether the clonotype was present at higher abundance in the sequenced CD4 repertoire or the sequenced CD8 repertoire. The raw public data were reprocessed by TCRdb itself: fastp quality trimming at Q25, MiXCR clonotype calling, in-frame beta chains only. CDR3 protein sequences are deduplicated, and each keeps its most common genes and DNA. The V and J calls and clone size are TCRdb's, not the authors'. The sample contains 500,000 to 650,000 distinct CDR3 sequences, approximately 13% of them found a single time. Over 12% of the sample is taken by the ten largest.

The CDR3, from cysteine to phenylalanine, totals 13 residues. CDR3 DNA only is kept here, 39 bases in frame from base 1. CDR1 MNHEY and CDR2 SVGAGI were looked up in the germline V gene. V and J are truncated by 0 bases and 4 bases respectively, leaving an intervening sequence of 7 bases. Results and caveats for the whole study, not just this receptor: Most clones expanded after primary vaccination (about 96% of CD4 and roughly 90% of CD8) were re-detected after the booster, suggesting that broad memory maintenance occurred. Compared with the primary T-cell response, the secondary T-cell response was weaker but faster, peaking on day 5 rather than day 15. A small fraction of clonotypes appeared in both the CD4 and CD8 compartments, likely as a result of convergent recombination. Computational filtering was required because FACS-sorted repertoires could contain abundant contaminating clonotypes from the bulk population. Only a couple of donors were included in the study, so the extent to which the findings can be generalized is limited.

Recombination connected TRBV6-5 to TRBJ2-7; the D gene is unclear. This sample comprised PBMCs, obtained on the day of the yellow fever booster vaccination. The clonotype originates from a man aged 25-45 years who received the YFV17D yellow fever vaccine. The CDR3 region reads CASSYSSTYEQYF. Here is the DNA: TGTGCCAGCAGTTACTCGTCAACTTACGAGCAGTACTTC.